These T cell receptor beta chains were read from a single sample in a study of blood T cell repertoires in COVID-19. Here immunoSEQ multiplex PCR was the method, and the copy in TCRdb shows in-frame clones only, minus some. This table holds 250,000 to 300,000 clones, 89% found once. The material sequenced was peripheral blood. The origin of the receptors is a woman aged 55-69 years with acute or convalescent COVID-19. CDR3s include the opening cysteine and the closing phenylalanine or tryptophan. A D gene is named only where the DNA matches it firmly. Part of the rows lack a size; the others show once, few, many or a class for expanded clones.

clone_size,d_call,v_call,j_call,cdr3_aa,cdr3_nt
NA,TRBD2,TRBV5-1,TRBJ2-1,CASSAGLAGGRYNEQFF,TGCGCCAGCAGCGCCGGACTAGCGGGGGGCCGCTACAATGAGCAGTTCTTC
few,TRBD1,TRBV3-1/TRBV3-2,TRBJ2-2,CASNRGQGAGGELFF,TGTGCCAGCAACCGAGGACAGGGGGCGGGAGGGGAGCTGTTTTTT
NA,NA,TRBV12-3/TRBV12-4,TRBJ2-4,CASSPNGGALKYF,TGTGCCAGCAGCCCAAATGGGGGGGCCCTCAAGTACTTC
NA,TRBD1,TRBV28,TRBJ2-7,CASSKDRGQKTYEQYF,TGTGCCAGCAGTAAGGACAGGGGGCAAAAAACCTACGAGCAGTACTTC
NA,TRBD1,TRBV7-3,TRBJ1-1,CASTSGTGSTEAFF,TGTGCCAGCACCTCCGGGACAGGGTCCACTGAAGCTTTCTTT
few,TRBD1,TRBV14,TRBJ1-3,CASSPGTGGNTIYF,TGTGCCAGCAGCCCCGGGACAGGAGGAAACACCATATATTTT
NA,TRBD2,TRBV10-3,TRBJ2-7,CAISETASGFEQYF,TGTGCCATCAGTGAGACGGCTAGCGGGTTCGAGCAGTACTTC
once,NA,TRBV9,TRBJ2-1,CASSPWEISANEQFF,TGTGCCAGCAGCCCTTGGGAGATATCCGCCAATGAGCAGTTCTTC
NA,NA,TRBV3-1/TRBV3-2,TRBJ1-5,CASSQDRRQPQHF,TGTGCCAGCAGCCAAGATCGGAGGCAGCCCCAGCATTTT
once,NA,TRBV20-1,TRBJ1-2,CSASSPENAYGYTF,TGCAGTGCTAGTAGTCCAGAAAATGCATATGGCTACACCTTC
NA,NA,TRBV28,TRBJ1-5,CASGHRVVSSNQPQHF,TGTGCCAGCGGTCACAGGGTCGTAAGTAGCAATCAGCCCCAGCATTTT
NA,TRBD2,TRBV7-3,TRBJ2-3,CASSSSGGPDTQYF,TGTGCCAGCAGCTCCAGCGGGGGACCAGATACGCAGTATTTT
NA,NA,TRBV11-2,TRBJ2-7,CASSLNGIPYEQYF,TGTGCCAGCAGCTTAAACGGGATTCCCTACGAGCAGTACTTC
NA,NA,TRBV28,TRBJ2-4,CASTPSQGSKNIQYF,TGTGCCAGCACCCCATCACAGGGTTCCAAAAACATTCAGTACTTC
few,NA,TRBV21-1,TRBJ1-2,CASSSPRRYYGYTF,TGTGCCAGCAGCAGCCCTAGGCGGTACTATGGCTACACCTTC
NA,NA,TRBV5-1,TRBJ2-6,CASSLGPGTGANVLTF,TGCGCCAGCAGCTTGGGTCCGGGAACTGGGGCCAACGTCCTGACTTTC
NA,TRBD1,TRBV7-2,TRBJ1-6,CASSLAGTDSPLHF,TGTGCCAGCAGCCTCGCCGGGACAGATTCACCCCTCCACTTT
NA,NA,TRBV28,TRBJ1-5,CASGFPVGDQPQHF,TGTGCCAGCGGATTCCCAGTGGGCGATCAGCCCCAGCATTTT
NA,TRBD2,TRBV6-5,TRBJ2-5,CASIYSGRAGETQYF,TGTGCCAGCATTTACAGCGGGAGGGCCGGAGAGACCCAGTACTTC
NA,TRBD2,TRBV30,TRBJ2-7,CAWSTNGTSGRGYEQYF,TGTGCCTGGAGTACCAATGGGACTAGCGGGAGGGGGTACGAGCAGTACTTC
NA,TRBD2,TRBV11-2,TRBJ2-3,CASSQGLAADTQYF,TGTGCCAGCAGCCAAGGACTAGCTGCAGATACGCAGTATTTT
NA,TRBD2,TRBV5-1,TRBJ2-3,CASSLPAGGTTDTQYF,TGCGCCAGCAGCTTACCAGCGGGAGGGACCACAGATACGCAGTATTTT
NA,TRBD2,TRBV7-2,TRBJ2-7,CASSSRVTSGPYEQYF,TGTGCCAGCAGTTCCAGAGTTACTAGCGGACCCTACGAGCAGTACTTC